This TCR beta chain is from a study of T cells in Graves' hyperthyroidism and ophthalmopathy. Trimming left V 5 bases short and J 13 bases short, with 15 bases between. Germline-derived CDR1 and CDR2 are SGHTA and FQGNSA. This CDR3 is built from 13 residues. Study findings and constraints: The model identified upcoming ophthalmopathy a median approximately six months ahead of onset.

Turning to this clonotype: The antigen is undetermined.

RNA transcripts were the template for amplifying TCR beta CDR3 regions. The primer set for the first-round RT-PCR of the TCR CDR3 was HTBI. MiXCR, run by TCRdb on the multiplex PCR reads, gives a single entry per CDR3 protein. Here the sample spans around 600,000 distinct CDR3 sequences, approximately 42% being singletons. The chain is built from TRBV7-2 and TRBJ1-6, with D uncertain. Sequencing was carried out using peripheral blood or thyroid tissue (not recorded which). The sequence derives from an adult man with Graves' disease, either hyperthyroidism or ophthalmopathy (not recorded which). The CDR3 protein is CASSPVKAWPLHF. CDR3 nucleotides: TGTGCCAGCAGCCCAGTAAAGGCGTGGCCCCTCCACTTT.